The present entry profiles one T cell receptor beta chain with its context. Sample-barcoded 5' priming and a J-beta primer mix drove a second PCR of about 7 to 11 cycles. Via MiXCR, TCRdb re-called the 5' RACE reads, giving one row per CDR3 protein. The profile shows just under 550,000 distinct CDR3 sequences, about 25% of them singletons. The data were obtained in a study of blood T cells in healthy people across ages. The ends were cut back, 2 bases at V and 6 bases at J, with 23 bases in the middle. CDR3 length: 17 residues. Germline CDR1 is SGHTA and CDR2 is FQGNSA. The same specimen was also included in a second study, on T cells of mothers and their children. That source notes: Mothers gave over 9.5 million TCR beta CDR3 reads each, and children about 3 million each. Mother-child pairs who were related displayed a slightly higher overlap than unrelated pairs, a difference that was non-significant.

The receptor was isolated from a boy aged 5-17 years in good health. The rearrangement uses TRBV7-2 and TRBJ2-7, with D tentatively TRBD1 or TRBD2 (6 bases each). The specimen sequenced was blood. CDR3 sequence reads: CASSLTGYVRGRGEQYF. CDR3 coding DNA: TGTGCCAGCAGCTTAACAGGCTACGTCCGGGGGCGCGGCGAGCAGTACTTC.